The entry below gives a single T cell receptor (beta chain) sequence along with its context. Its antigen is currently unknown. This sample is drawn from a study of cytomegalovirus exposure and HLA in healthy donors. Whole-study context: In an earlier analysis, around 120 million unique TCR beta sequences were found from some 200 million T cells.

Study-wide results and caveats: Within the data, a cluster of highly shared sequence variants was likely a sequencing artifact.

Primers for the PCR totalled 60 Vbeta and 13 Jbeta. Sequenced by immunoSEQ multiplex PCR; TCRdb stores in-frame clones only, minus some. Altogether around 91,000 clones are present, roughly 80% being singletons, with the ten largest covering 4.6%. The length of the CDR3 is 12 residues. Germline values: CDR1 GTSNPN, CDR2 SVGIG (reference sequence). Deletions cut 7 bases from V and 1 base from J, with 9 bases between. The receptor comes from a middle-aged woman in good health and CMV-seropositive. The sample taken for sequencing was PBMCs. The chain combines TRBV30 with TRBJ2-3; perhaps TRBD1 as D (6 bases). The CDR3 sequence: CALDSRTDTQYF. CDR3 DNA: TGTGCCTTGGACAGCCGCACAGATACGCAGTATTTT.